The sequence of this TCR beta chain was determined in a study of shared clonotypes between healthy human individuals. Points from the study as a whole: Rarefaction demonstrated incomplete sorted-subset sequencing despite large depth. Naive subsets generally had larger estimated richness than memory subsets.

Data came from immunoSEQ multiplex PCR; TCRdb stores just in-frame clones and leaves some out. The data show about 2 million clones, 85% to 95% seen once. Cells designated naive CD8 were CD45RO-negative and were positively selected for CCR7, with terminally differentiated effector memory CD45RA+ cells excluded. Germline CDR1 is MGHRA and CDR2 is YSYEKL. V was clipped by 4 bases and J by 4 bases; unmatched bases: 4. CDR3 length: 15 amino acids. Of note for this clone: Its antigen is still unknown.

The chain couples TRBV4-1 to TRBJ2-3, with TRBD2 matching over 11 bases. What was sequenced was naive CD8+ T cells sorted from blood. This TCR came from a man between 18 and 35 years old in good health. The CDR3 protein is CASSPLAGGSDTQYF. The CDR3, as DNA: TGCGCCAGCAGCCCTTTAGCGGGGGGGTCAGATACGCAGTATTTT.